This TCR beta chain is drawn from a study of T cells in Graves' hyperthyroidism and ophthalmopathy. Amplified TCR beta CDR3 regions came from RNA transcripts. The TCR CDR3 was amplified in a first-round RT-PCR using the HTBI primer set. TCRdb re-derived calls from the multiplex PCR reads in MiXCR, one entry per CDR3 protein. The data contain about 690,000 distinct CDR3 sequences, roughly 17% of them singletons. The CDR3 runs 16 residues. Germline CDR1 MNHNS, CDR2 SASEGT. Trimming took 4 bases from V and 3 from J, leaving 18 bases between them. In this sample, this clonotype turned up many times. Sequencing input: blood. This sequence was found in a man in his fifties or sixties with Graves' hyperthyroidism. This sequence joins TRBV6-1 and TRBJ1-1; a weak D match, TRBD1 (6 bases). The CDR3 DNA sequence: TGTGCCAGCAGTGCCTCGGGGGCGCGGAGAGACACTGAAGCTTTCTTT. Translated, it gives CASSASGARRDTEAFF.